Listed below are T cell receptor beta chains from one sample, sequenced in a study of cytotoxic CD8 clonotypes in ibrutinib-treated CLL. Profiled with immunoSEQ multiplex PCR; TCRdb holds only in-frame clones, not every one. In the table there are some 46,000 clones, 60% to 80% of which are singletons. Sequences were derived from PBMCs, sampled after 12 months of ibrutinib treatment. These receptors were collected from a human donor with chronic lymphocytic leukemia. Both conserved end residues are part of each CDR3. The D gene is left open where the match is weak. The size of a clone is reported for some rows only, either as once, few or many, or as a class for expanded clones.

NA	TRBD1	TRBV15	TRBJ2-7	CATSRDSPIPGQGGEQYF	TGTGCCACCAGCAGAGATTCCCCTATCCCAGGACAGGGCGGCGAGCAGTACTTC
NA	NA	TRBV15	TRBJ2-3	CATSRSLSGTSTDTQYF	TGTGCCACCAGCAGATCCCTGAGCGGAACAAGCACAGATACGCAGTATTTT
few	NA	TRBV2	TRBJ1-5	CASSPLGQPQHF	TGTGCCAGCAGCCCCCTGGGTCAGCCCCAGCATTTT
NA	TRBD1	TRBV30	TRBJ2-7	CAWGQGATYEQYF	TGTGCCTGGGGCCAGGGGGCTACCTACGAGCAGTACTTC
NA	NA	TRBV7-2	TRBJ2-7	CASSSENPPYEQYF	TGTGCCAGCAGCTCAGAAAACCCACCCTACGAGCAGTACTTC
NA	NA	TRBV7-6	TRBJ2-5	CASSRNGETQYF	TGTGCCAGCAGCCGAAATGGAGAGACCCAGTACTTC
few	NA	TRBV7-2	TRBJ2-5	CASSLGVKGETQYF	TGTGCCAGCAGCTTAGGGGTCAAGGGAGAGACCCAGTACTTC
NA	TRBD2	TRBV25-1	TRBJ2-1	CASTNPKAGGVHNEQFF	TGTGCCAGCACTAACCCAAAGGCGGGAGGGGTCCACAATGAGCAGTTCTTC
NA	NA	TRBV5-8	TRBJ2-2	CASQSWGNTGELFF	TGTGCCAGCCAATCGTGGGGGAACACCGGGGAGCTGTTTTTT
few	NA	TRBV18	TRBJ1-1	CASSPPGLEGMNTEAFF	TGTGCCAGCTCACCCCCGGGCTTGGAGGGGATGAACACTGAAGCTTTCTTT
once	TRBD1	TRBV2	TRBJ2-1	CASRRTGPASYNEQFF	TGTGCCAGCAGGAGGACAGGCCCAGCCTCCTACAATGAGCAGTTCTTC
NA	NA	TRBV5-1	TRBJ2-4	CASSLGHGDMTNIQYF	TGCGCCAGCAGCTTGGGCCACGGGGATATGACAAACATTCAGTACTTC
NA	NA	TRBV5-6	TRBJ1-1	CASSARQLVTFF	TGTGCCAGCAGCGCGCGACAGTTGGTGACTTTCTTT
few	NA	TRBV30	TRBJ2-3	CAWTGSGLSTDTQYF	TGTGCCTGGACCGGAAGCGGTCTCAGCACAGATACGCAGTATTTT
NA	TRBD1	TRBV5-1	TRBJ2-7	CASSSFRGQGSGNSYEQYF	TGCGCCAGCAGCTCATTCAGGGGGCAGGGTAGCGGTAACTCCTACGAGCAGTACTTC
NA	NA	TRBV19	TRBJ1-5	CASSIGPGRQGQPQHF	TGTGCCAGTAGTATCGGCCCCGGAAGGCAGGGTCAGCCCCAGCATTTT
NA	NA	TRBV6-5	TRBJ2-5	CASSYSGTQYF	TGTGCCAGCAGTTACTCGGGGACCCAGTACTTC
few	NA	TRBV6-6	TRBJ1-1	CASSPDTEAFF	TGTGCCAGCAGTCCGGACACAGAAGCTTTCTTT
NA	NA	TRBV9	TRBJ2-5	CASSSALRQGETQYF	TGTGCCAGCAGCAGCGCACTACGTCAAGGAGAGACCCAGTACTTC
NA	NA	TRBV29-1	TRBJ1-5	CSVEGSGVGQPQHF	TGCAGCGTTGAGGGGTCAGGGGTAGGCCAGCCCCAGCATTTT
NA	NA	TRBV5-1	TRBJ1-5	CASSLEGNSNQPQHF	TGCGCCAGCAGCTTGGAAGGGAATAGCAATCAGCCCCAGCATTTT
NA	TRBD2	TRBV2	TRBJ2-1	CASSESLAAYNEQFF	TGTGCCAGCAGTGAAAGCCTAGCGGCTTACAATGAGCAGTTCTTC
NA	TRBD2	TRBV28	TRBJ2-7	CASSLAGGPYEQYF	TGTGCCAGCAGTTTAGCGGGAGGGCCCTACGAGCAGTACTTC
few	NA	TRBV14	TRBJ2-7	CASSQGQLAYEQYF	TGTGCCAGCAGCCAGGGTCAGCTCGCCTACGAGCAGTACTTC
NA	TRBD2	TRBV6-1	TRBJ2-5	CASSVTRGDYETQYF	TGTGCCAGCAGTGTCACTCGGGGGGATTATGAGACCCAGTACTTC
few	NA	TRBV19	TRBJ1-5	CASSTTVGSEPQHF	TGTGCCAGTAGTACGACAGTCGGGAGTGAGCCCCAGCATTTT
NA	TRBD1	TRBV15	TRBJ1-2	CATSRGTGNGYTF	TGTGCCACCAGCCGCGGGACAGGGAATGGCTACACCTTC
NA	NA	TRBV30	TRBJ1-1	CAWTPGVTEAFF	TGTGCCTGGACTCCAGGGGTCACTGAAGCTTTCTTT
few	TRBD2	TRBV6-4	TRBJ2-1	CASSLGPSGEQFF	TGTGCCAGCAGTCTGGGTCCTAGCGGTGAGCAGTTCTTC
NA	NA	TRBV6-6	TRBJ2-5	CASSRGGVVQETQYF	TGTGCCAGCAGCCGAGGAGGGGTTGTACAAGAGACCCAGTACTTC